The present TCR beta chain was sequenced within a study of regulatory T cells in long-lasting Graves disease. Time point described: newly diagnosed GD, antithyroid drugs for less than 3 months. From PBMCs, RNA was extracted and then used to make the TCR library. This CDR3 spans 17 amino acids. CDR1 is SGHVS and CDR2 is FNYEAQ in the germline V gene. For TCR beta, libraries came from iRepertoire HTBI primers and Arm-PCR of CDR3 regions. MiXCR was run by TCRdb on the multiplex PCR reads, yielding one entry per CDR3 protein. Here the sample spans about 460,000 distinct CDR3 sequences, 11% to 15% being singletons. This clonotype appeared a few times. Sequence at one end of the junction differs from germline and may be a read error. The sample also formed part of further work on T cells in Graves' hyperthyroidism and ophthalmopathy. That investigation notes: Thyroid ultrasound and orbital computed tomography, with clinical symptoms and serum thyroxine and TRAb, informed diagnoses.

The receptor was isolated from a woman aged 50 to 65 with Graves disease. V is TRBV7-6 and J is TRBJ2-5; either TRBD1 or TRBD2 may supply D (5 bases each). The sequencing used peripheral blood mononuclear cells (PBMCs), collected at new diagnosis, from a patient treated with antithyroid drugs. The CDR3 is CAGSVRDQTYPQETQYF. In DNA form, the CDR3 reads TGTGCCGGCAGCGTCCGGGACCAAACGTACCCCCAAGAGACCCAGTACTTC. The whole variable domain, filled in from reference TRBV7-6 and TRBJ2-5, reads GAGVSQSPRYKVTKRGQDVALRCDPISGHVSLYWYRQALGQGPEFLTYFNYEAQQDKSGLPNDRFSAERPEGSISTLTIQRTEQRDSAMYRCAGSVRDQTYPQETQYFGPGTRLLVL.